This paragraph reports one T cell receptor beta chain. The source of the sample is a study of technical replicates of blood from a few donors. The CDR3 spans 14 residues. V lost 6 bases to trimming and J lost 1 base; unmatched junction nucleotides: 3. The V gene's germline CDR1 is MNHEY and CDR2 SVGAGI. Using immunoSEQ multiplex PCR, the repertoire was profiled, and TCRdb retains in-frame clones only, with some absent. The repertoire consists of over 85,000 clones, with approximately 95% occurring once and the leading ten covering approximately 0.35%. This chain connects TRBV6-5 to TRBJ1-5; 7 bases align to TRBD1. The specimen was T cells isolated from PBMCs. The source of this sequence is a human donor in good health. DNA for the CDR3: TGTGCCAGCAGACCGACAGGGAGCAATCAGCCCCAGCATTTT. Protein sequence: CASRPTGSNQPQHF.